These T cell receptor beta chains were read from a single sample in a study of T cells after yellow fever vaccination. One entry per CDR3 protein results from TCRdb running MiXCR on the 5' RACE reads. The sample lists hundreds of thousands of distinct CDR3 sequences; approximately 13% were seen once. Sequenced here: PBMCs, sampled on the day of the yellow fever booster vaccination. The receptor source for this set is a young man who received the YFV17D yellow fever vaccine. Both conserved end residues are part of each CDR3. D genes are given only for firm matches. Clone sizes are given selectively: once, few, many, or a class where the clone is expanded.

j_call clone_size d_call v_call cdr3_aa cdr3_nt
TRBJ2-3 . TRBD2 TRBV28 CASIRRVLVRREADTQYF TGTGCCAGCATTCGAAGGGTTCTCGTGCGGCGGGAGGCAGATACGCAGTATTTT
TRBJ1-2 . . TRBV29-1 CSAERGGRGYGYTF TGCAGCGCAGAAAGGGGAGGTCGGGGTTATGGCTACACCTTC
TRBJ2-2 . TRBD2 TRBV7-9 CASRPGTSVTGELFF TGTGCCAGCAGACCCGGGACTAGCGTCACCGGGGAGCTGTTTTTT
TRBJ2-2 . TRBD2 TRBV6-1 CASSQGLGNTGELFF TGTGCCAGCAGCCAGGGACTAGGTAACACCGGGGAGCTGTTTTTT
TRBJ2-1 . . TRBV7-9 CASSSLGTETPNEQFF TGTGCCAGCAGCTCGCTCGGGACCGAAACACCAAATGAGCAGTTCTTC
TRBJ2-1 . TRBD2 TRBV5-1 CASSLPGTSGYNEQFF TGCGCCAGCAGCTTGCCCGGGACTAGCGGCTACAATGAGCAGTTCTTC
TRBJ2-5 few . TRBV29-1 CSVSRGREETQYF TGCAGCGTTAGCCGGGGTCGGGAGGAGACCCAGTACTTC
TRBJ2-1 . . TRBV7-9 CASRPPDFSRNNEQFF TGTGCCAGCAGACCCCCGGACTTCTCGAGGAACAATGAGCAGTTCTTC
TRBJ2-5 many TRBD1 TRBV6-5 CASSFNRGLEPQYF TGTGCCAGCAGTTTCAACAGGGGGCTAGAACCCCAGTACTTC
TRBJ2-1 few TRBD1 TRBV7-8 CASSLGGQGLGYNEQFF TGTGCCAGCAGCTTAGGAGGACAGGGCTTGGGGTACAATGAGCAGTTCTTC
TRBJ2-1 many TRBD2 TRBV5-1 CASRPNLSSGGSYNEQFF TGCGCCAGCAGGCCTAATCTCTCTAGCGGGGGCTCCTACAATGAGCAGTTCTTC
TRBJ2-7 . TRBD1 TRBV29-1 CSVVSWDRVSYEQYF TGCAGCGTTGTATCCTGGGACAGGGTCTCCTACGAGCAGTACTTC
TRBJ2-7 few TRBD1 TRBV6-2/TRBV6-3 CASSYSTGGLYEQYF TGTGCCAGCAGTTACTCGACAGGGGGTTTGTACGAGCAGTACTTC
TRBJ1-5 . . TRBV28 CASSAWGARGQPQHF TGTGCCAGCAGCGCCTGGGGAGCCCGGGGTCAGCCCCAGCATTTT
TRBJ2-3 . . TRBV6-1 CASSEVRTDTQYF TGTGCCAGCAGTGAGGTCCGCACAGATACGCAGTATTTT
TRBJ1-1 few . TRBV11-2 CASRTVTTEAFF TGTGCCAGTCGAACCGTTACCACTGAAGCTTTCTTT
TRBJ2-7 few TRBD1 TRBV20-1 CSARVYMVGQGSYEQYF TGCAGTGCTAGAGTCTACATGGTAGGACAGGGTTCCTACGAGCAGTACTTC
TRBJ2-1 few TRBD2 TRBV5-1 CASSWPTTSGTNNEQFF TGCGCCAGCAGCTGGCCCACGACTAGCGGGACCAACAATGAGCAGTTCTTC
TRBJ2-1 many . TRBV18 CASSPGTGAVDYNEQFF TGTGCCAGCTCACCGGGTACAGGCGCCGTGGACTACAATGAGCAGTTCTTC
TRBJ2-3 . TRBD2 TRBV5-4 CASGPGGSPDTQYF TGTGCCAGCGGGCCGGGCGGGAGTCCGGATACGCAGTATTTT
TRBJ2-7 . TRBD2 TRBV3-1 CASSPRTSVHEQYF TGTGCCAGCAGCCCCCGGACTAGCGTCCACGAGCAGTACTTC
TRBJ1-5 few TRBD1 TRBV6-2/TRBV6-3 CASSYNRGHGSNQPQHF TGTGCCAGCAGTTACAACAGGGGGCACGGGAGCAATCAGCCCCAGCATTTT
TRBJ2-6 few . TRBV12-5 CASGLVVRPGANVLTF TGTGCTAGTGGTTTGGTCGTTAGGCCTGGGGCCAACGTCCTGACTTTC
TRBJ2-7 few TRBD2 TRBV7-9 CASSGGLAGGVTSPQYF TGTGCCAGCAGCGGAGGACTAGCGGGAGGAGTAACGAGCCCGCAGTACTTC
TRBJ2-1 . TRBD2 TRBV4-3 CASSQELLAGTYNEQFF TGCGCCAGCAGCCAAGAATTACTAGCGGGGACCTACAATGAGCAGTTCTTC
TRBJ2-4 few . TRBV6-5 CASSYSHLAKNIQYF TGTGCCAGCAGTTACTCGCACCTAGCCAAAAACATTCAGTACTTC
TRBJ2-7 many TRBD1 TRBV5-6 CASSDRDRGRYEQYF TGTGCCAGCAGCGACCGGGACAGGGGACGCTACGAGCAGTACTTC
TRBJ2-3 . . TRBV9 CASSVGTPTGDTQYF TGTGCCAGCAGCGTCGGGACTCCTACTGGGGATACGCAGTATTTT
TRBJ2-1 . . TRBV5-1 CASTIEMAAVYNEQFF TGCGCCAGCACCATTGAAATGGCAGCGGTCTACAATGAGCAGTTCTTC
TRBJ2-7 few TRBD2 TRBV20-1 CSAMGEGYEQYF TGCAGTGCTATGGGGGAGGGCTACGAGCAGTACTTC
TRBJ1-3 few . TRBV12-3/TRBV12-4 CASTSPSGNTIYF TGTGCCAGCACCAGTCCTTCGGGAAACACCATATATTTT
TRBJ2-1 few . TRBV12-3/TRBV12-4 CASSSSSEGASYNEQFF TGTGCCAGCAGTTCCTCCAGCGAGGGAGCGTCCTACAATGAGCAGTTCTTC
TRBJ2-1 . . TRBV7-9 CASSRSPTYNEQFF TGTGCCAGCAGCCGATCTCCAACCTACAATGAGCAGTTCTTC
TRBJ2-7 . . TRBV7-8 CASSLASAGSTYEQYF TGTGCCAGCAGCTTAGCGTCCGCGGGCTCGACCTACGAGCAGTACTTC
TRBJ2-1 few TRBD2 TRBV27 CASSLTVLAGDNEQFF TGTGCCAGCAGTTTAACCGTTCTAGCGGGAGATAATGAGCAGTTCTTC
TRBJ2-3 . . TRBV10-3 CAISASSTDTQYF TGTGCCATCAGTGCTTCGAGCACAGATACGCAGTATTTT
TRBJ2-3 . . TRBV7-2 CASSYGFADTQYF TGTGCCAGCAGTTACGGGTTCGCAGATACGCAGTATTTT
TRBJ2-7 few TRBD2 TRBV7-6 CASSLEEQGSGSSHEQYF TGTGCCAGCAGCTTAGAGGAGCAAGGAAGCGGGAGTTCCCACGAGCAGTACTTC
TRBJ1-1 . . TRBV4-3 CASSQDLMAGMNTEAFF TGCGCCAGCAGCCAAGACTTGATGGCAGGGATGAACACTGAAGCTTTCTTT
TRBJ2-3 few TRBD2 TRBV20-1 CSARAAGGSPDTQYF TGCAGTGCTAGAGCAGCGGGAGGTAGCCCAGATACGCAGTATTTT
TRBJ2-7 few TRBD2 TRBV7-9 CASSLSSGGVEQYF TGTGCCAGCTCCTTGAGTTCGGGAGGAGTCGAGCAGTACTTC